This entry lists 22 T cell receptor beta chains sequenced from one sample in a study of T cells in localized non-small cell lung cancer. This table comes from immunoSEQ multiplex PCR, and its TCRdb copy is limited to in-frame clones, with some not included. Among 810 or so clones, approximately 30% were seen once, and the ten largest hold 15% to 20%. The sequencing used lung tumor tissue, collected before any cancer treatment. These receptors originate from a man between 40 and 70 years old with stage III lung adenocarcinoma.

This chain's CDR3 is CASSPRQGDSPLHF. CDR3 in DNA: TGTGCCAGCAGCCCTCGACAGGGGGATTCACCCCTCCACTTT. The V gene is TRBV14, the J gene TRBJ1-6; TRBD1 matches 9 bases. Germline V gene data show CDR1 as SGHDN and CDR2 as FVKESK. The CDR3 loop spans 14 amino acids. V dropped 4 bases and J dropped 8; count of bases not matched to a gene: 3.

The sample holds one count of this clone. The V gene is TRBV18, the J gene TRBJ2-2; TRBD1 matches at 9 bases. The trim removed 3 bases at V and 1 base at J, leaving 3 bases unmatched. The CDR3 covers 16 residues. Germline loops: CDR1 KGHSH, CDR2 LQKENI. CDR3 region: CASSPRDRVNTGELFF. The CDR3 DNA reads TGTGCCAGCTCACCCCGGGACAGGGTGAACACCGGGGAGCTGTTTTTT. The full variable domain, rest sourced from reference TRBV18 and TRBJ2-2, is NAGVMQNPRHLVRRRGQEARLRCSPMKGHSHVYWYRQLPEEGLKFMVYLQKENIIDESGMPKERFSAEFPKEGPSILRIQQVVRGDSAAYFCASSPRDRVNTGELFFGEGSRLTVL.

This clone was seen more than once but under ten times. The rearrangement links TRBV30 to TRBJ2-2; the match to TRBD1 covers 8 bases. The CDR3 length is 17 residues. V trimming: 6 bases; J trimming: 6 bases; junction bases outside the gene matches: 18. Per the germline V gene, CDR1 is GTSNPN and CDR2 is SVGIG (reference sequence). Here the CDR3 reads CACSPGQANRWAGELFF. The CDR3 nucleotides are TGTGCCTGTTCCCCGGGACAGGCAAATCGATGGGCCGGGGAGCTGTTTTTT.

This sequence joins TRBV18 and TRBJ2-2; perhaps TRBD1 as D (5 bases). The germline CDR1 and CDR2 sequences are KGHSH and LQKENI. V was cut by 0 bases and J by 4 bases, with 21 bases left in between. The CDR3 contains 19 residues. The CDR3 coding sequence is TGTGCCAGCTCACCACCATTTTCGGCAGGGAAAAATCCCACCGGGGAGCTGTTTTTT. Translation gives CASSPPFSAGKNPTGELFF.

The chain uses TRBV19 and TRBJ1-2; a possible D gene is TRBD1 (5 bases). Germline-derived CDR1 and CDR2 are LNHDA and SQIVND (reference sequence). This CDR3 has 15 amino acids. V dropped 0 bases and J dropped 4 bases, with 12 bases sitting between them. CDR3 loop: CASSIDLTGRYGYTF. CDR3 sequence (DNA): TGTGCCAGTAGTATAGATCTTACGGGGCGCTATGGCTACACCTTC.

This clone was picked up a small number of times. The V and J genes are TRBV9 and TRBJ1-5; D gene ambiguous. CDR1 is SGDLS and CDR2 is YYNGEE in the germline V gene. V was shortened by 1 base and J by 1 base, with 3 bases between the two germline ends. The CDR3 length is 13 residues. This CDR3 is CASSVSSNQPQHF. CDR3 bases: TGTGCCAGCAGCGTATCCAGCAATCAGCCCCAGCATTTT.

Judged by abundance, this clone is medium-sized. The V call is TRBV6-8, the J call TRBJ2-7; 12 positions agree with TRBD1. The J segment lost 3 bases and the V segment lost 6 bases, leaving 6 bases of the junction unmatched. The germline V gene has CDR1 MNHGY and CDR2 SAAAGT. The CDR3 totals 15 residues. The CDR3 reads CASSPGQGAVYEQYF. CDR3 in DNA: TGTGCCAGCAGCCCGGGACAGGGGGCAGTCTACGAGCAGTACTTC.

V usage is TRBV19 and J usage is TRBJ2-7; 8 bases line up with TRBD1. Per germline, CDR1 LNHDA and CDR2 SQIVND (reference sequence). The V gene end was trimmed by 7 bases and the J gene end by 2 bases; junction bases not matched to a gene: 7. This CDR3 comprises 14 residues. DNA for the CDR3: TGTGCCAGTAAACCCGACAGGGGAGCCTACGAGCAGTACTTC. This translates into CASKPDRGAYEQYF.

CDR3 sequence (DNA): TGTGCCAGCAGTAAGGAGATGGGGTTAGGCACAGATACGCAGTATTTT. It codes for CASSKEMGLGTDTQYF. The chain joins TRBV6-8 to TRBJ2-3; no firm D call. The CDR3 is made up of 16 amino acids. V gave up 5 bases and J gave up 1 base, with 16 bases separating them. CDR1 is MNHGY, CDR2 SAAAGT, per germline.

The chain joins TRBV30 to TRBJ2-2; D unresolved. The CDR3 runs to 12 residues. Germline V lookup: CDR1 GTSNPN, CDR2 SVGIG (reference sequence). The V end was cut by 0 bases, the J end by 4 bases, with 3 bases between. The DNA of the CDR3 is TGTGCCTGGAGTGTAGTCACCGGGGAGCTGTTTTTT. It codes for CAWSVVTGELFF.

This clone has a handful of counts. The V and J genes are TRBV6-8 and TRBJ2-1, with 7 bases fitting TRBD2. The CDR3 consists of 15 residues. Germline V gene data show CDR1 as MNHGY and CDR2 as SAAAGT. With V trimmed by 8 bases and J by 0 bases, 7 bases remained unmatched. The CDR3 here is CASGTGGSSYNEQFF. The CDR3 nucleotides are TGTGCCAGCGGAACCGGGGGGAGCTCCTACAATGAGCAGTTCTTC.

The chain links TRBV5-1 to TRBJ1-1; 11 nucleotides match TRBD1. Germline V gene sequence: CDR1 SGHRS, CDR2 YFSETQ. This CDR3 is 14 amino acids long. V trimming: 5 bases; J trimming: 4 bases; junction bases outside the gene matches: 4. The CDR3 loop reads CASRLGQGVTEAFF. CDR3 coding DNA: TGCGCCAGCAGACTGGGACAGGGGGTCACTGAAGCTTTCTTT.

The table lists this clone with a few counts. V usage is TRBV15 and J usage is TRBJ2-5; tentatively, D is TRBD1 (5 bases). V lost 0 bases and J lost 1, with 9 bases in between. The CDR3 has 15 residues. Germline values: CDR1 LNHNV, CDR2 YYDKDF (reference sequence). CDR3 sequence reads: CATSRDPQAQETQYF. The CDR3 DNA is TGTGCCACCAGCAGAGATCCACAGGCCCAAGAGACCCAGTACTTC. The full variable domain, with the rest looked up from reference TRBV15 and TRBJ2-5, is DAMVIQNPRYQVTQFGKPVTLSCSQTLNHNVMYWYQQKSSQAPKLLFHYYDKDFNNEADTPDNFQSRRPNTSFCFLDIRSPGLGDTAMYLCATSRDPQAQETQYFGPGTRLLVL.

The chain links TRBV6-7 to TRBJ2-3, with D possibly matching TRBD1 (5 bases). TRBV6-7 carries the ORF label, with uncertain function. The CDR3 is 11 amino acids. The V end was cut by 6 bases, the J end by 8 bases, with 9 bases between. The CDR3 loop is CASSTDTTQYF. The CDR3 region has the DNA TGTGCCAGCAGCACGGACACTACGCAGTATTTT.

The V call is TRBV19, the J call TRBJ2-3; TRBD2 matches at 11 bases. V lost 0 bases to trimming and J lost 0 bases; unmatched junction nucleotides: 5. The CDR3 is 18 amino acids. Germline V gives CDR1 LNHDA, CDR2 SQIVND (reference sequence). In DNA, the CDR3 is TGTGCCAGTAGTATAGATGGACTAGCGGGTCCTAGCACAGATACGCAGTATTTT. Amino acids: CASSIDGLAGPSTDTQYF.

The table lists this clone with a few counts. V usage is TRBV7-1 and J usage is TRBJ2-1; 7 bases are a match to TRBD2. TRBV7-1 is an ORF for which the function is uncertain. The CDR3 runs 13 residues. V was pared by 4 bases and J by 7 bases, with 4 bases of the junction left unmatched. The CDR3 sequence: CASSLGEGNEQFF. The CDR3 DNA follows: TGTGCCAGCAGCTTAGGGGAGGGGAATGAGCAGTTCTTC.

The sample holds a few counts of this clone. The CDR3 sequence: CAWSGRGGESTDTQYF. As DNA, the CDR3 is TGTGCCTGGAGTGGAAGAGGAGGAGAATCCACAGATACGCAGTATTTT. This chain links TRBV30 with TRBJ2-3; D is possibly TRBD2 (5 bases). The CDR3 consists of 16 residues. V lost 1 base and J 2 bases, leaving 16 bases between the germline ends. The germline V gene encodes CDR1 GTSNPN and CDR2 SVGIG (reference sequence).

This clone was observed a few times. The chain employs TRBV11-3 and TRBJ2-7; TRBD2 aligns across 9 bases. V lost 3 bases, J lost 3 bases, and 6 bases stayed unmatched. The CDR3 consists of 15 residues. Per the germline V gene, CDR1 is SGHNT and CDR2 is YENEEA. DNA of the CDR3: TGTGCCAGCAGCTTGGCCGGGCGGGGGGGCTACGAGCAGTACTTC. Its translation: CASSLAGRGGYEQYF. Full variable domain (rest looked up from reference TRBV11-3 and TRBJ2-7): EAGVVQSPRYKIIEKKQPVAFWCNPISGHNTLYWYLQNLGQGPELLIRYENEEAVDDSQLPKDRFSAERLKGVDSTLKIQPAELGDSAVYLCASSLAGRGGYEQYFGPGTRLTVT.

This rearrangement joins TRBV14 to TRBJ2-3; weak D call: TRBD1 (6 bases). Germline lookup yields CDR1 SGHDN and CDR2 FVKESK. Between the trimmed V and J ends, which lost 1 base and 2 bases, there was a span of 13 bases. The CDR3 covers 16 residues. CDR3 sequence: CASSQGRRGFTDTQYF. Here the CDR3 DNA reads TGTGCCAGCAGCCAAGGACGCAGGGGATTCACAGATACGCAGTATTTT.

This clone came up a few times. J is TRBJ2-2 and V is TRBV11-3; D is possibly TRBD1 (6 bases). V was clipped by 2 bases and J by 6 bases, with 10 bases between them. Germline V lookup: CDR1 SGHNT, CDR2 YENEEA. The CDR3 is 14 amino acids. CDR3 protein: CASSLNRVAGELFF. DNA for the CDR3: TGTGCCAGCAGCTTAAACAGGGTCGCCGGGGAGCTGTTTTTT.

This clone was seen a few times. This sequence joins TRBV11-3 and TRBJ2-5; D perhaps matches TRBD2 (5 bases). Germline CDR1 SGHNT, CDR2 YENEEA. The ends were cut back, 5 bases at V and 2 bases at J, with 12 bases in the middle. This CDR3 region has 14 residues. CDR3 sequence: CASSHYREQETQYF. CDR3 sequence (DNA): TGTGCCAGCAGCCATTACCGGGAACAAGAGACCCAGTACTTC.

Only a few counts were recorded for this clone. This chain joins TRBV19 and TRBJ2-4; D not resolved. The germline V and J ends were trimmed by 3 bases and 6 bases, with 3 bases remaining between them. The CDR3 is 11 amino acids. Germline loops: CDR1 LNHDA, CDR2 SQIVND (reference sequence). The CDR3 sequence: CASSIGNIQYF. As DNA, the CDR3 is TGTGCCAGTAGTATCGGAAACATTCAGTACTTC.